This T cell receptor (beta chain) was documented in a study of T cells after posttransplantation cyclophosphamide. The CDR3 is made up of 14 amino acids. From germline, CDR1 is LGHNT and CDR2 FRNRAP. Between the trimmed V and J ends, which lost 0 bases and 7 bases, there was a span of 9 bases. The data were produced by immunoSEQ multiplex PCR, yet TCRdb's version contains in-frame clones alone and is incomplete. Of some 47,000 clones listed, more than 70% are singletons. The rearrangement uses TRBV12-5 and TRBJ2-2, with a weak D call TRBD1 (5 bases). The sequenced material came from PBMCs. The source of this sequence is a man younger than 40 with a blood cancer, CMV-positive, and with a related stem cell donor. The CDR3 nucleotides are TGTGCTAGTGGTTTGGTAGCAGGGCTCGGGGAGCTGTTTTTT. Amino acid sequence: CASGLVAGLGELFF.